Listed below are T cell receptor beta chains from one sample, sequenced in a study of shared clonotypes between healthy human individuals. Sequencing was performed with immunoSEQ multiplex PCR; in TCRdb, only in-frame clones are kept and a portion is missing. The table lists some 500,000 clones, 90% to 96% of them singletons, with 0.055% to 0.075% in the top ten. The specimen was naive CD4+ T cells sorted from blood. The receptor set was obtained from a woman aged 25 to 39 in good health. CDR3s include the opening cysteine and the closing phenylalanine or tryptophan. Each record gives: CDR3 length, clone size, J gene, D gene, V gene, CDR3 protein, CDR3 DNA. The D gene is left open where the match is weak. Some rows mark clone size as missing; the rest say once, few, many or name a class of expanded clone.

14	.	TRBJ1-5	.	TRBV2	CASSGAISNQPQHF	TGTGCCAGCAGTGGCGCTATTAGCAATCAGCCCCAGCATTTT
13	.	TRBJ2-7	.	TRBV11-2	CASSLFLRAEQYF	TGTGCCAGCAGCTTATTTTTAAGGGCAGAGCAGTACTTC
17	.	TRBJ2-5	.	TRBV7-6	CASSRGPPMLLQETQYF	TGTGCCAGCAGCCGCGGGCCCCCTATGCTGCTCCAAGAGACCCAGTACTTC
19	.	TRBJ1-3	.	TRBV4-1	CASSQDRGPGKSSGNTIYF	TGCGCCAGCAGCCAAGATCGGGGTCCCGGCAAAAGCTCTGGAAACACCATATATTTT
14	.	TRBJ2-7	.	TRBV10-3	CAISPRGQGYEQYF	TGTGCCATCTCACCACGGGGGCAGGGCTACGAGCAGTACTTC
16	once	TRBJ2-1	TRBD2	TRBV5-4	CASSLAGGRLDNEQFF	TGTGCCAGCAGCTTGGCCGGCGGGAGGCTAGACAATGAGCAGTTCTTC
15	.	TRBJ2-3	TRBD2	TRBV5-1	CASSLTTGGTDTQYF	TGCGCCAGCAGCTTGACAACGGGAGGGACAGATACGCAGTATTTT
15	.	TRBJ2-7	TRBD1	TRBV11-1	CASSLQGASSYEQYF	TGTGCCAGCAGCTTACAGGGGGCCAGCTCCTACGAGCAGTACTTC
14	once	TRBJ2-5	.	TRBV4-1	CASSQGGVPTSRYF	TGCGCCAGCAGCCAAGGCGGGGTCCCTACGAGCAGGTACTTC
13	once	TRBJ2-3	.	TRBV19	CASMKRATDTQYF	TGTGCCAGTATGAAGCGGGCCACAGATACGCAGTATTTT
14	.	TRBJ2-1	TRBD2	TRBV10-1	CASSGTSPRNEQFF	TGCGCCAGCAGTGGGACTAGCCCTCGCAATGAGCAGTTCTTC
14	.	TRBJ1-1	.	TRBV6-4	CASSDSPGDTEAFF	TGTGCCAGCAGTGACTCTCCCGGGGACACTGAAGCTTTCTTT